The rows below give T cell receptor beta chains drawn from one sample of a study of Ad26.COV2.S vaccination and SARS-CoV-2 variants. Produced via immunoSEQ multiplex PCR; TCRdb's table is partial and in-frame only. The data show 440,000 or so clones, around 92% seen once. Specimen: peripheral blood, collected in a trial of Ad26.COV2.S vaccine versus placebo. These receptors were obtained from a person aged 18-65 years who received the Ad26.COV2.S COVID-19 vaccine or a placebo. CDR3s leave out the opening cysteine and the closing phenylalanine or tryptophan.

TRBV10-3 AISRTAPNYGYT
TRBV28 ASSSPQGRAGGSEQY
TRBV3-1/TRBV3-2 ASSFAGGNEKLF
TRBV3-1/TRBV3-2 ASSQGQGEVYGYT
TRBV14 ASSQGVRQY
TRBV29-1 SGQQGVGEKLF
TRBV4-3 ASSQAHRGAGANVLT
TRBV4-3 ASSQTSLLGQIGTEAF
TRBV29-1 SAGRRPYEQY
TRBV28 ASTVPGRTNPDTQY
TRBV6-5 ASSYSLAGATDTQY
TRBV19 ASSIDGTGFNGYT